This is a list of T cell receptor beta chains from one sample in a study of shared clonotypes between healthy human individuals. The assay was immunoSEQ multiplex PCR, and TCRdb's table has in-frame clones only and misses some. The sample records over a million clones, over 95% being singletons. Sample: naive CD4+ T cells sorted from blood. These TCRs come from a man aged 30 to 45 in good health. The CDR3 runs from the conserved cysteine through the conserved F or W. D genes are given only for firm matches. Size is stated for part of the rows, as once, few or many counts, or as a class when the clone is expanded.

j_call d_call clone_size v_call cdr3_aa cdr3_nt
TRBJ1-1 TRBD1 - TRBV4-1 CASRQTGVVTEAFF TGCGCCAGCAGGCAAACAGGGGTGGTAACTGAAGCTTTCTTT
TRBJ2-2 - - TRBV9 CASSRGVDTGELFF TGTGCCAGCAGCAGGGGGGTTGACACCGGGGAGCTGTTTTTT
TRBJ2-1 - - TRBV5-1 CASSLGLGRDLGEQFF TGCGCCAGCAGCTTGGGACTAGGGCGAGATTTGGGAGAGCAGTTCTTC
TRBJ2-2 - - TRBV2 CARNRITNTGELFF TGTGCCAGAAACAGAATCACGAACACCGGGGAGCTGTTTTTT
TRBJ2-1 TRBD2 - TRBV14 CASSLKGGRAYEQFF TGTGCCAGCAGCCTCAAGGGCGGGAGGGCCTATGAGCAGTTCTTC
TRBJ2-7 - - TRBV11-2 CASSLDLGVGKQYF TGTGCCAGCAGCTTAGATCTGGGAGTAGGGAAGCAGTACTTC
TRBJ2-1 TRBD2 once TRBV11-3 CASSPRGLAAYNEQFF TGTGCCAGCAGCCCCAGAGGACTAGCGGCTTACAATGAGCAGTTCTTC
TRBJ2-2 TRBD2 - TRBV4-2 CASSQEGLGREWTGELFF TGTGCCAGCAGCCAAGAAGGTTTGGGGCGGGAGTGGACCGGGGAGCTGTTTTTT
TRBJ1-1 - - TRBV5-1 CASSEPSSSTEAFF TGCGCCAGCAGCGAACCAAGCTCGAGCACTGAAGCTTTCTTT
TRBJ2-2 - - TRBV5-1 CASSGTPQGPGELFF TGCGCCAGCAGCGGGACACCCCAGGGGCCCGGGGAGCTGTTTTTT
TRBJ2-1 TRBD2 - TRBV19 CASGMAGGRYNEQFF TGTGCCAGTGGAATGGCGGGAGGCCGATACAATGAGCAGTTCTTC
TRBJ1-2 TRBD1 - TRBV7-8 CASSLRTTGDYGYTF TGTGCCAGCAGCTTAAGAACGACAGGGGACTATGGCTACACCTTC
TRBJ2-7 TRBD2 - TRBV14 CASSQETSGPPYEQYF TGTGCCAGCAGCCAAGAGACTAGCGGACCCCCCTACGAGCAGTACTTC
TRBJ2-2 TRBD1 - TRBV10-3 CAISRTGVTAGELFF TGTGCCATCAGCCGCACAGGGGTGACGGCCGGGGAGCTGTTTTTT
TRBJ2-5 - - TRBV6-1 CASSSGTKSETQYF TGTGCCAGCAGTTCCGGAACTAAGTCGGAGACCCAGTACTTC
TRBJ2-7 TRBD2 - TRBV19 CASSSSGRVYEQYF TGTGCCAGTAGTAGTAGCGGGAGGGTCTACGAGCAGTACTTC
TRBJ1-5 - - TRBV2 CASSADSLNQPQHF TGTGCCAGCAGTGCGGACAGTCTTAATCAGCCCCAGCATTTT